The TCR beta chain under discussion was sequenced for a study of cytomegalovirus exposure and HLA in healthy donors (dated by TCRdb to the late 2010s). About the investigation overall: An earlier analysis of some 500 of the donors reported approximately 300 Gb of sequence data and around 110 million unique TCR beta sequences from about 180 million T cells. An early release that covered about 600 HLA-typed donors contained approximately 300 gigabases of sequencing data and 85 million to 100 million unique TCR sequences. Of the approximately 400 genotyped donors, approximately 81% were placed in the genetic ancestry cluster associated with self-reported Caucasian donors. The study aimed to test whether signatures of past pathogen exposure could be identified by cataloging public T cell receptors. The study profiled the T cell repertoires of under 850 subjects by immunosequencing and related them to cytomegalovirus serostatus. A separate validation cohort of 100 to 150 different subjects was used in addition to the 666-subject first cohort. The study combined high-throughput TCR immunosequencing, statistical association of individual TCRs with disease status, and machine learning to predict cytomegalovirus infection status. A later analysis re-examined previously published TCR beta repertoires from about 670 donors and added high-resolution HLA genotyping to investigate patterns of TCR occurrence. Rather than drawing on any new phenotypic data, the later analysis identified candidate immune exposures from TCR beta sequences and the way those sequences occurred across donors. An earlier analysis of approximately 500 of the donors applied high-throughput TCR beta sequencing to assess whether each TCR beta V gene segment acted as functional or pseudogenic. Donor age, sex, ethnicity and CMV serostatus were compiled together with the repertoire data. In a later genetic analysis, genome-wide SNP genotypes for 398 of the 666 donors were used, and that subset was treated as a discovery cohort. Every discovery cohort repertoire had been produced on one sequencing platform. Both class I and class II loci were covered by HLA typing, at four-digit resolution. The number of typed donors differed by locus: about 629-630 for A, B, C, DRB1 and DQB1; 522 for DQA1; 600 to 610 for DPA1; and some 450 for DPB1. About five DR-DQ haplotypes were treated as single units for association and clustering because of strong linkage in the cohort. Among about 360 genotyped donors of the cohort, an average of about 240,000 unique TCR beta nucleotide sequences were sequenced per donor, roughly 18% of them non-productive.

A note on this clone: Its antigen has not been determined. The input lacks base qualities; no much larger clone sits a single base away.

Including the terminal cysteine and phenylalanine, the CDR3 comprises 15 residues. Only CDR3 DNA remains: 45 bases, in frame from the first base. The trim is 5 bases for V and 3 bases for J, with a gap of 16 bases between the germline ends. CDR1 and CDR2, looked up from the germline V gene, are SGHTA and FQGNSA. The paper's findings and limits, for the study overall: A further reported finding was that TCR beta sequences accurately predicted the HLA-A and HLA-B alleles for most subjects in the first cohort. Some IMGT-functional V segments, including TRBV6-2 and TRBV6-3, could not be distinguished by the 87-base-pair reads and were therefore excluded. In a later analysis, most CMV-associated TCR beta chains were found to appear HLA-restricted, with HLA associations seemingly driven largely by CMV exposure. A later genetic analysis reported fewer N-insertions in productive TCRs among donors in an Asian-associated ancestry cluster than the roughly 670-donor mean. An earlier analysis of 450 to 750 of the donors showed that most TCR beta V segments appeared in productive rearrangements either about 87% or about 30% of the time, which broadly matched IMGT annotations. When HLA alleles, especially DR and DQ, strongly co-occurred, attributing TCR associations to individual alleles was difficult. Roughly uniform sequencing depth across donors was assumed in presence/absence analyses, although this assumption may not hold. For the cohort, immune exposure information was limited to CMV serostatus. Specific HLA alleles were associated with more than 15,000 TCR beta sequences at a false discovery rate of 0.05 in a later analysis. This cohort had only TCR beta chains sequenced, and the lack of alpha or paired-chain data limited which features could be detected. Several of the top co-occurrence clusters appeared to be linked to parvovirus B19, influenza, CMV and Epstein-Barr virus, according to a later analysis. In both the original and validation cohorts, the classifier was reported to diagnose cytomegalovirus status with high specificity and sensitivity. Across donors, most TCR sequences were observed very rarely, whereas some public TCRs were present in many individuals. The earlier analysis of 587 of the donors excluded fewer than 20 rarely observed V segments, including chromosome 9 orphons, because counts were too low. A later genetic analysis associated a missense DCLRE1C variant with V-gene and J-gene trimming of TCR beta chains, and an independent cohort replicated the association. Linkage disequilibrium might explain the correlated functional status among segregating V segments, but an unknown experimental factor could not be ruled out. In the study, approximately 160 TCR beta chains were listed as associated with cytomegalovirus. In a later analysis, HLA-associated TCR beta chains showed more clonal expansion and lower generation probabilities than non-associated chains that were equally common. According to a later analysis, TCR association rates differed among HLA loci, with DRB1 alleles showing the most associated TCRs and HLA-C alleles showing the fewest. The sequencing pipeline was judged likely to have produced a cluster of highly shared sequence variants as a technical artifact. In vitro tests confirmed that a few of the cytomegalovirus-associated TCR beta chains recognize cytomegalovirus antigens. Because HLA typing was missing for some donors at each locus, association tests included only the typed subset. It was suggested by the authors that the approach could potentially be generalized to other disease states and immunological phenotypes.

The cohort comprised 710 or so healthy bone marrow donors. At the time of sampling, every cohort member was nominally healthy, though immune exposures that went unrecorded were likely present. The donor was CMV seronegative and was included in the group of several hundred seronegative cohort members. Each donor provided a peripheral blood sample, and peripheral blood mononuclear cells were used for TCR beta sequencing. The Qiagen DNeasy Blood Extraction Kit was used to extract genomic DNA from the blood cell samples. Libraries came from the immunoSEQ multiplex PCR assay. For the multiplex PCR, a mixture combining 60 forward primers for TCR Vbeta segments and 13 reverse primers for TCR Jbeta segments was used. The CDR3 region of rearranged TCR beta genes was amplified from genomic DNA by a multiplex PCR assay. On the Illumina HiSeq System, the amplified TCR beta libraries were sequenced as 87-base-pair reads. Under the source paper's analysis protocol: A later analysis tallied 75 million to 85 million unique TCR beta chains across the approximately 670 repertoires, and about 10 million of those chains were shared by two or more donors. Raw reads were error-corrected and collapsed into unique sequences by a nearest-neighbor algorithm in which closely related sequences were merged to remove PCR and sequencing errors. Alignment of CDR3 sequences to IMGT reference sequences was used to assign V, D and J gene segments. Each retained sequence needed at least a six-nucleotide match to both a V gene segment and a J gene segment. Rearrangements were called productive when the CDR3 lacked stop codons and stayed in frame with V and J; all others were non-productive. CDR3 was defined according to IMGT convention as the region running from the second conserved V-encoded cysteine to the conserved J-encoded phenylalanine. In an earlier analysis of around 640 of the donors, sequences lacking an unambiguous match to a single V gene segment were excluded. An earlier analysis of a few hundred of the donors called V segments functional above 56.7% productive rearrangements and segregating when the between-donor standard deviation exceeded 5%. To diagnose cytomegalovirus status from the catalog of TCR beta chain sequences, a statistical classification framework was built. In a later analysis, V and J genes were assigned by comparing TCR nucleotide sequences against IMGT/GENE-DB human TR gene sequences. A later analysis assigned CDR3 sequences and most-parsimonious VDJ recombination scenarios with the TCRdist pipeline. A later analysis defined each TCR beta chain by its CDR3 amino acid sequence plus V-gene family, and excluded reads lacking a unique V-gene family. As a way to deal with suspected cross-contamination and a sequencing artifact, a later analysis dropped 640 or so nucleotide sequences that were highly shared and had low generation probability. In a later analysis, a clonal expansion index for each public chain was calculated from normalized within-repertoire ranks of inferred template counts. In a later analysis, generation probabilities were computed using a VDJ recombination model fitted to out-of-frame rearrangements, and the results were checked against IGoR. In a later analysis, TCR-TCR, TCR-HLA and TCR-CMV co-occurrence was scored with hypergeometric tests, and a repertoire-size bias correction was applied to TCR pairs. False discovery rates were estimated in a later analysis by permuting HLA or CMV assignments 20 times. A later analysis grouped co-occurring TCRs with DBSCAN, adding TCRdist sequence similarity when clustering within HLA-allele-positive subsets. For co-occurrence clustering, repertoires with fewer than 30,000 or more than 120,000 public chains were excluded, along with five or six repertoires with anomalous nucleotide sharing. The table comes from immuneACCESS by way of TCRdb, which keeps in-frame sequences with V and J called. Part of the clones is missing from these tables; in studies checked, under half for an unresolved V gene and the rest for unknown reasons. V, J and clone size were drawn from that table, and D and trimming were deduced from the DNA. Recorded for this sample are under 90,000 clones; 60% to 80% of them occurred a single time. The biggest ten clones account for roughly 2.2% of the sample.

Recombination joined TRBV7-2 with TRBJ1-2; TRBD1 is perhaps the D gene, given 6 matching bases. This clonotype originated in a man in his forties in good health and CMV-seronegative. Material for sequencing was PBMCs. The sequence in DNA is TGTGCCAGCAGCCTTCGGGCAGGGGAAGACTATGGCTACACCTTC. Its protein product is CASSLRAGEDYGYTF.